These 9 T cell receptor beta chains came from one sample sequenced in a study of OX40 agonist ivuxolimab in advanced cancers. Assay: immunoSEQ multiplex PCR; the TCRdb copy retains only in-frame clones and omits some. In the table there are about 59,000 clones, roughly 90% of which are singletons. This specimen was CD4+ or CD8+ T cells sorted from blood, taken in a trial of the OX40 agonist ivuxolimab. These receptors originate from an adult with an advanced solid tumor such as melanoma, head and neck, liver or kidney cancer.

The chain joins TRBV28 to TRBJ2-1; TRBD2 agrees at 7 bases. The CDR3 contains 16 residues. From germline, CDR1 is MDHEN and CDR2 SYDVKM. The V and J ends lost 3 bases and 4 bases, in that order; junction bases with no gene match: 9. The CDR3 coding sequence is TGTGCCAGCAGTTTTTTCGAGTGGGGGGGATACAATGAGCAGTTCTTC. Its translation: CASSFFEWGGYNEQFF.

The V and J genes are TRBV6-6 and TRBJ2-1; a possible D gene is TRBD2 (6 bases). The CDR3 consists of 15 residues. Trimming shortened V by 2 bases and J by 7 bases, and 15 bases separated the two germline ends. Germline-derived CDR1 and CDR2 are MNHNY and SVGAGI (reference sequence). CDR3 region: CASSYPSAGRNEQFF. The DNA for the CDR3 is TGTGCCAGCAGTTACCCCTCGGCAGGGAGGAATGAGCAGTTCTTC.

The chain has TRBV4-1 and TRBJ2-1; TRBD2 aligns across 8 bases. V was pared by 0 bases and J by 5 bases, with 9 bases of the junction left unmatched. This CDR3 contains 17 residues. CDR1 is MGHRA and CDR2 is YSYEKL in the germline V gene. Here the CDR3 reads CASSQDPPSGSHNEQFF. CDR3 sequence (DNA): TGCGCCAGCAGCCAAGATCCCCCCAGCGGGAGCCACAATGAGCAGTTCTTC.

This clone has a single count. The chain employs TRBV11-3 and TRBJ2-3; unclear D gene. The V gene lost 2 bases and the J gene lost 4 bases, with 4 bases spanning the gap. The CDR3 consists of 12 residues. Germline CDR1 reads SGHNT; CDR2 reads YENEEA. CDR3 in amino acids: CASSLPSDTQYF. CDR3 DNA: TGTGCCAGCAGCTTACCTTCAGATACGCAGTATTTT.

Only a few counts were recorded for this clone. This chain joins TRBV4-1 and TRBJ2-1, with a tentative D call TRBD2 (6 bases). The V gene lost 4 bases and the J gene lost 8 bases, with 21 bases spanning the gap. The CDR3 extends over 16 amino acids. Germline CDR1 reads MGHRA; CDR2 reads YSYEKL. The CDR3 DNA reads as TGCGCCAGCAGCCTACACCCCCCGGGAGATGCGGATGAGCAGTTCTTC. Protein: CASSLHPPGDADEQFF.

This clone has a handful of counts. This chain links TRBV5-1 with TRBJ2-6, with 7 bases lining up with TRBD1. Germline V gene lookup returns CDR1 SGHRS and CDR2 YFSETQ. Trimming cost V 7 bases and J 1 base; bases outside gene matches: 2. CDR3 size: 14 residues. The CDR3 DNA reads as TGCGCCAGCCGGGACAGTTCTGGGGCCAACGTCCTGACTTTC. Encoded protein: CASRDSSGANVLTF.

This chain connects TRBV4-2 to TRBJ2-6; D is undetermined. Germline V gene data show CDR1 as LGHNA and CDR2 as YNFKEQ. CDR3 size: 16 residues. Trimming took off 0 bases at V and 0 bases at J, with 6 bases between the two ends. The CDR3 region has the DNA TGTGCCAGCAGCCAAGATGTATCCTCTGGGGCCAACGTCCTGACTTTC. Translating gives CASSQDVSSGANVLTF.

The gene calls are TRBV6-4 and TRBJ1-1; 10 bases map to TRBD1. Germline lookup yields CDR1 MRHNA and CDR2 SNTAGT. The CDR3 contains 18 residues. The J segment lost 4 bases and the V segment lost 6 bases, leaving 17 bases of the junction unmatched. This CDR3 reads CASSVPGQGQGVFTEAFF. The DNA for the CDR3 is TGTGCCAGCAGCGTACCGGGACAGGGGCAGGGGGTTTTCACTGAAGCTTTCTTT.

Only one count was recorded for this clone. This chain links TRBV15 with TRBJ2-2; D is unresolved. This CDR3 contains 14 residues. V lost 1 base, J lost 6 bases, and 9 bases lay in between. Germline CDR1 and CDR2: LNHNV and YYDKDF (reference sequence). CDR3 sequence (DNA): TGTGCCACCAGCAGAGCCCATATCGCCGGGGAGCTGTTTTTT. This codes for CATSRAHIAGELFF.